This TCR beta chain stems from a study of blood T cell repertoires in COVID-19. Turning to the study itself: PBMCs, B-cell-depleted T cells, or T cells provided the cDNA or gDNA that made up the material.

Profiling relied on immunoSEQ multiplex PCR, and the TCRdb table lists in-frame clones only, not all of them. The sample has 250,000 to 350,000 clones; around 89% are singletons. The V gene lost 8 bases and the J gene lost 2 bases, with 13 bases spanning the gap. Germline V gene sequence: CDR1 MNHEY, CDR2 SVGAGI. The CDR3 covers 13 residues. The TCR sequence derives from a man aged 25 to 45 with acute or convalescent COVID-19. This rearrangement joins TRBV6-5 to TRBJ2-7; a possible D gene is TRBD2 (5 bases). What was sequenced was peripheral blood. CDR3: CASQSLAPYEQYF. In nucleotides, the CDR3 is TGTGCCAGCCAATCCCTAGCCCCCTACGAGCAGTACTTC.